What follows are 32 T cell receptor beta chains derived from one specimen sequenced in a study of identical twins (TCRdb year 2016). The library was produced with 5' RACE. The run used an Illumina HiSeq 2000. TCRdb reprocessed the public reads (quality trimming at Q25 with fastp, clone calling with MiXCR) and kept in-frame beta chains. Merged by CDR3 protein, the rows form single entries marked with the most common genes and DNA. In all, the sample holds 690,000 or so distinct CDR3 sequences, and 8.6% of those were seen once. The ten largest make up roughly 0.97% of the sample. These data were also filed under a second study, of yellow fever vaccine responses in identical twins.

Input material: PBMCs. The receptors stem from a woman aged 18-29 years in good health.

The table lists this clonotype with many counts. The chain couples TRBV20-1 to TRBJ1-1; 7 bases are a match to TRBD1. Germline values: CDR1 DFQATT, CDR2 SNEGSKA (reference sequence). J lost 1 base, V lost 2 bases, and 4 bases had no gene match. CDR3 length: 14 residues. For the CDR3, the DNA is TGCAGTGCTAGACAGCACAGGGGGAACACTGAAGCTTTCTTT. It is translated as CSARQHRGNTEAFF.

This clonotype occurred a few times. The chain employs TRBV11-2 and TRBJ2-2, with TRBD2 matching over 7 bases. V shed 2 bases and J 9 bases; nucleotides not matched to a gene: 12. Germline V gives CDR1 SGHAT, CDR2 FQNNGV. This CDR3 is 16 amino acids long. The CDR3 loop is CASSLLPWEGNRELFF. The DNA of the CDR3 is TGTGCCAGCAGCTTACTGCCATGGGAGGGGAACAGGGAGCTGTTTTTT.

V and J are TRBV27 and TRBJ2-7, with 10 positions matching TRBD2. The trim removed 0 bases at V and 6 bases at J, leaving 14 bases unmatched. Per germline, CDR1 MNHEY and CDR2 SMNVEV (reference sequence). This CDR3 is built from 18 residues. As DNA, the CDR3 is TGTGCCAGCAGTTTATCGATAGGTAGCGGGAGGCCCGGCGTCGAGCAGTACTTC. Translation gives CASSLSIGSGRPGVEQYF.

This clonotype was seen many times. J is TRBJ2-3 and V is TRBV29-1; D is ambiguous. V was trimmed by 4 bases and J by 0 bases, leaving 11 bases between them. Germline CDR1 SQVTM, CDR2 ANQGSEA. The CDR3 spans 14 residues. DNA of the CDR3: TGCAGCGTTGTACAATGGCCTAGCACAGATACGCAGTATTTT. Its translation: CSVVQWPSTDTQYF.

This clonotype was detected a few times. The chain couples TRBV6-5 to TRBJ2-1; D call uncertain. Trimming shortened V by 4 bases and J by 0 bases, and 10 bases separated the two germline ends. CDR1 and CDR2 from the germline V gene are MNHEY and SVGAGI. The CDR3 covers 15 residues. The CDR3 sequence: CASSLTVGSYNEQFF. CDR3 bases: TGTGCCAGCAGTTTGACGGTTGGCTCCTACAATGAGCAGTTCTTC.

The V gene is TRBV11-2, the J gene TRBJ2-5; D call uncertain. The CDR3 spans 15 residues. CDR1 SGHAT and CDR2 FQNNGV come from the germline V gene. V shed 3 bases and J shed 1 base, with 12 bases lying between them. In nucleotides, the CDR3 is TGTGCCAGCAGCTTTCGAACGGACCCCCAAGAGACCCAGTACTTC. Its protein product is CASSFRTDPQETQYF. The full variable domain, with the rest looked up from reference TRBV11-2 and TRBJ2-5, is EAGVAQSPRYKIIEKRQSVAFWCNPISGHATLYWYQQILGQGPKLLIQFQNNGVVDDSQLPKDRFSAERLKGVDSTLKIQPAKLEDSAVYLCASSFRTDPQETQYFGPGTRLLVL.

The genes are TRBV11-2 and TRBJ2-7, with D unresolved. CDR1 SGHAT and CDR2 FQNNGV come from the germline V gene. V was cut by 0 bases and J by 5 bases, with 8 bases left in between. This CDR3 has 13 amino acids. CDR3 in DNA: TGTGCCAGCAGCTTAGAGTACACCCACGAGCAGTACTTC. Its protein is CASSLEYTHEQYF.

This clonotype was detected many times. The rearrangement uses TRBV20-1 and TRBJ2-3; TRBD1 matches 12 bases. Germline V gene lookup returns CDR1 DFQATT and CDR2 SNEGSKA (reference sequence). The CDR3 runs 16 residues. Trimming at V came to 1 base and at J to 2 bases, leaving 4 bases not matched to a gene. Here the CDR3 DNA reads TGCAGTGCTAGAGCCATGGGACAGGGGGCCACAGATACGCAGTATTTT. Its translation: CSARAMGQGATDTQYF.

This clonotype was counted at least ten times. This chain uses TRBV12-3 or TRBV12-4 with TRBJ2-5; D is uncertain. The CDR3 has 12 amino acids. Trimming left V 5 bases short and J 5 bases short, with 9 bases between. The CDR3 is CASSVKGETQYF. The CDR3 DNA is TGTGCCAGCAGTGTGAAGGGCGAGACCCAGTACTTC.

This chain connects TRBV27 to TRBJ2-6; D not certain. Germline V CDR1 and CDR2: MNHEY, SMNVEV (reference sequence). The CDR3 loop spans 20 amino acids. V was cut by 6 bases and J by 0 bases, with 24 bases left in between. The CDR3 here is CASRIRRVGPSFSGANVLTF. The CDR3 nucleotides read TGTGCCAGCAGAATCAGACGAGTAGGGCCTTCCTTCTCTGGGGCCAACGTCCTGACTTTC.

This clonotype has a handful of counts. The chain uses TRBV6-5 and TRBJ2-3, with TRBD1 matching over 10 bases. CDR3 size: 16 residues. J lost 4 bases, V lost 1 base, and 5 bases had no gene match. Germline V gene sequence: CDR1 MNHEY, CDR2 SVGAGI. Written as DNA, the CDR3 is TGTGCCAGCAGTTACTTCGGGACAGGGGCGGCAGATACGCAGTATTTT. This gives the protein CASSYFGTGAADTQYF.

This clonotype showed up just a few times. The chain employs TRBV12-3 or TRBV12-4 and TRBJ1-1; D gene ambiguous. This CDR3 contains 11 residues. V lost 8 bases to trimming and J lost 6 bases, with 10 bases between them. CDR3 nucleotides: TGTGCCAGCGCGTCTGTGGCTGAAGCTTTCTTT. Amino acids: CASASVAEAFF.

A few counts support this clonotype. This chain uses TRBV20-1 with TRBJ2-3, with 11 bases fitting TRBD2. From germline, CDR1 is DFQATT and CDR2 SNEGSKA (reference sequence). This CDR3 has 17 amino acids. V shed 1 base, J shed 2 bases, and the junction held 8 bases outside the gene matches. The CDR3 region is CSARGVAGGRDTDTQYF. In DNA form, the CDR3 reads TGCAGTGCTAGAGGGGTAGCGGGAGGGCGTGACACAGATACGCAGTATTTT.

This clonotype was detected a few times. CDR3 nucleotide sequence: TGTGCCAGCAGTTACTCTACGTTCACTGAAGCTTTCTTT. It encodes CASSYSTFTEAFF. The V call is TRBV6-5, the J call TRBJ1-1, with D unclear. The V gene lost 0 bases and the J gene lost 4 bases, with 6 bases spanning the gap. CDR3 size: 13 residues. In germline, CDR1 is MNHEY, CDR2 SVGAGI.

This clonotype has only a few counts. The chain links TRBV11-1 to TRBJ2-1; maybe TRBD2 (6 bases). V was cut by 1 base and J by 5 bases, with 24 bases left in between. Germline values: CDR1 SGHAT, CDR2 FQDESV (reference sequence). CDR3 length: 19 residues. CDR3: CASSLGGFNSGDSNNEQFF. CDR3 DNA sequence: TGTGCCAGCAGCTTAGGGGGTTTTAATAGCGGCGATTCCAACAATGAGCAGTTCTTC.

In this sample, this clonotype turned up many times. The chain carries TRBV12-3 or TRBV12-4 and TRBJ2-1; TRBD2 is a possible D gene (5 bases). The CDR3 is 15 residues long. Trimming took 2 bases from V and 10 from J, leaving 18 bases between them. CDR3 bases: TGTGCCAGCAGTTTAAAAAGCGGCAGTCCAATAGAGCAGTTCTTC. Amino acids: CASSLKSGSPIEQFF.

This clonotype was recorded at least ten times. The chain is built from TRBV3-1 and TRBJ2-1; D gene unclear. The V gene's germline CDR1 is LGHDT and CDR2 YNNKEL (reference sequence). Trimming took 1 base from V and 4 from J, leaving 8 bases between them. The CDR3 has 14 amino acids. CDR3 DNA sequence: TGTGCCAGCAGCCAAGGGGCGAGTTACAATGAGCAGTTCTTC. Its translation: CASSQGASYNEQFF.

The J gene is TRBJ1-5, the V gene TRBV24-1; possible D gene TRBD1, 5 bases. V gave up 4 bases and J gave up 6 bases, with 12 bases separating them. CDR1 and CDR2 (germline): KGHDR, SFDVKD. CDR3 length: 14 amino acids. The CDR3 here is CATSDRRVAQPQHF. The CDR3 DNA sequence: TGTGCCACCAGTGACCGCAGGGTAGCTCAGCCCCAGCATTTT.

The V call is TRBV5-1, the J call TRBJ1-2, with D maybe TRBD1 (6 bases). Germline CDR1 and CDR2: SGHRS and YFSETQ. This CDR3 is 13 amino acids long. V dropped 0 bases and J dropped 6 bases, with 9 bases sitting between them. CDR3 protein: CASSLGWTDGYTF. For the CDR3, the DNA is TGCGCCAGCAGCTTGGGGTGGACAGATGGCTACACCTTC.

The chain employs TRBV7-2 and TRBJ2-3; D remains unclear. The CDR3 has 15 amino acids. The germline CDR1 and CDR2 sequences are SGHTA and FQGNSA. V lost 6 bases and J lost 2, with 15 bases in between. CDR3 coding DNA: TGTGCCAGCAGGCCCAACCCGCTGACCACAGATACGCAGTATTTT. Its protein is CASRPNPLTTDTQYF. Using reference TRBV7-2 and TRBJ2-3 for the parts outside the CDR3, the full variable domain is GAGVSQSPSNKVTEKGKDVELRCDPISGHTALYWYRQSLGQGLEFLIYFQGNSAPDKSGLPSDRFSAERTGGSVSTLTIQRTQQEDSAVYLCASRPNPLTTDTQYFGPGTRLTVL.

This clonotype showed up many times. This sequence joins TRBV21-1 and TRBJ1-4. TRBV21-1 is assigned pseudogene status. The CDR3 extends over 15 amino acids. Written as DNA, the CDR3 is TGTGCCAGCACCCTTCGGATTGCAACTAATGAAAAACTGTTTTTT. It translates to CASTLRIATNEKLFF.

The gene calls are TRBV10-3 and TRBJ2-3; D unresolved. Germline loops: CDR1 ENHRY, CDR2 SYGVKD. CDR3 length equals 15 residues. V lost 0 bases and J lost 1, with 8 bases in between. The chain's CDR3 is CAISESRVGTDTQYF. In nucleotides, the CDR3 is TGTGCCATCAGTGAGTCAAGAGTAGGCACAGATACGCAGTATTTT.

This clonotype was seen more than once but under ten times. The chain employs TRBV4-2 and TRBJ2-2, with a weak D call TRBD1 (5 bases). Germline V lookup: CDR1 LGHNA, CDR2 YNFKEQ. The V and J ends lost 0 bases and 0 bases respectively, with 8 bases between them. CDR3 length: 16 amino acids. The CDR3 DNA follows: TGTGCCAGCAGCCAAGAGGCAGGGACGAACACCGGGGAGCTGTTTTTT. This gives the protein CASSQEAGTNTGELFF.

The CDR3 reads CAISGSTEAFF. CDR3 nucleotides: TGTGCCATCAGTGGTTCCACTGAAGCTTTCTTT. This rearrangement joins TRBV10-3 to TRBJ1-1; no clear D. The CDR3 is 11 amino acids. Germline CDR1 ENHRY, CDR2 SYGVKD. Trimming took off 4 bases at V and 4 bases at J, with 4 bases between the two ends.

There are many counts of this clonotype. V is TRBV6-5 and J is TRBJ1-2; D call uncertain. Trimming took off 5 bases at V and 0 bases at J, with 7 bases between the two ends. The length of the CDR3 is 13 residues. Germline CDR1 MNHEY, CDR2 SVGAGI. The CDR3 region is CASSGIANYGYTF. CDR3 nucleotide sequence: TGTGCCAGCAGTGGCATTGCTAACTATGGCTACACCTTC.

This clonotype appeared a few times. The V call is TRBV12-3 or TRBV12-4, the J call TRBJ2-7, with TRBD2 identical over 12 bases. V shed 5 bases, J shed 9 bases, and the junction held 8 bases outside the gene matches. The CDR3 runs to 14 residues. The CDR3 nucleotides read TGTGCCAGCAGTCCGGGACTAGCGGGCCTGAGGCAGTACTTC. Translation gives CASSPGLAGLRQYF.

There are a few counts of this clonotype. The CDR3 coding sequence is TGTGCCAGCAGCTCCGTCGGAGGGACGGCGAACACCGGGGAGCTGTTTTTT. Its protein product is CASSSVGGTANTGELFF. The chain has TRBV7-8 and TRBJ2-2; weak D call: TRBD2 (6 bases). Germline CDR1 is SGHVS and CDR2 is FQNEAQ. V lost 4 bases to trimming and J lost 0 bases, with 15 bases between them. The CDR3 runs 17 residues.

This clonotype was recorded a few times. The chain is built from TRBV7-9 and TRBJ2-7; TRBD1 aligns across 9 bases. V shed 1 base, J shed 2 bases, and the junction held 6 bases outside the gene matches. The CDR3 is made up of 16 amino acids. The germline V gene encodes CDR1 SEHNR and CDR2 FQNEAQ (reference sequence). The CDR3 region has the DNA TGTGCCAGCAGCTTAGTACAGGGGGCGCTTACCTACGAGCAGTACTTC. Its translation is CASSLVQGALTYEQYF.

This clonotype was seen at least ten times. The CDR3 spells CASSGQGHSRETQYF. The CDR3 DNA follows: TGTGCCAGCAGTGGACAGGGACACAGTAGGGAGACCCAGTACTTC. The chain is built from TRBV12-3 or TRBV12-4 and TRBJ2-5; 8 positions agree with TRBD1. This CDR3 is built from 15 residues. With 5 bases clipped from V and 5 bases from J, the junction kept 10 bases outside the gene matches.

V and J are TRBV21-1 and TRBJ2-3; the D call in the table, TRBD1, was not verified against the DNA. TRBV21-1 is marked as a pseudogene. The CDR3 is 20 amino acids. The CDR3 sequence is CASSKEILTGGAWWADTQYF. In DNA, the CDR3 is TGTGCCAGCAGCAAAGAAATATTAACAGGGGGCGCTTGGTGGGCAGATACGCAGTATTTT.

This clonotype was found a few times. The chain combines TRBV3-1 with TRBJ2-7; D call uncertain. This CDR3 has 13 residues. Germline V lookup: CDR1 LGHDT, CDR2 YNNKEL (reference sequence). Between the trimmed V and J ends, which lost 0 bases and 6 bases, there was a span of 9 bases. The chain's CDR3 is CASSQDHGTEQYF. CDR3 nucleotide sequence: TGTGCCAGCAGCCAAGATCACGGAACCGAGCAGTACTTC.

This clonotype was observed a few times. CDR3 loop: CAISETLEREQYF. In nucleotides, the CDR3 is TGTGCCATCAGTGAGACCTTGGAACGCGAGCAGTACTTC. This sequence joins TRBV10-3 and TRBJ2-7, with unresolved D. The CDR3 contains 13 residues. Trimming took 2 bases from V and 6 from J, leaving 11 bases between them. Germline V gene lookup returns CDR1 ENHRY and CDR2 SYGVKD.